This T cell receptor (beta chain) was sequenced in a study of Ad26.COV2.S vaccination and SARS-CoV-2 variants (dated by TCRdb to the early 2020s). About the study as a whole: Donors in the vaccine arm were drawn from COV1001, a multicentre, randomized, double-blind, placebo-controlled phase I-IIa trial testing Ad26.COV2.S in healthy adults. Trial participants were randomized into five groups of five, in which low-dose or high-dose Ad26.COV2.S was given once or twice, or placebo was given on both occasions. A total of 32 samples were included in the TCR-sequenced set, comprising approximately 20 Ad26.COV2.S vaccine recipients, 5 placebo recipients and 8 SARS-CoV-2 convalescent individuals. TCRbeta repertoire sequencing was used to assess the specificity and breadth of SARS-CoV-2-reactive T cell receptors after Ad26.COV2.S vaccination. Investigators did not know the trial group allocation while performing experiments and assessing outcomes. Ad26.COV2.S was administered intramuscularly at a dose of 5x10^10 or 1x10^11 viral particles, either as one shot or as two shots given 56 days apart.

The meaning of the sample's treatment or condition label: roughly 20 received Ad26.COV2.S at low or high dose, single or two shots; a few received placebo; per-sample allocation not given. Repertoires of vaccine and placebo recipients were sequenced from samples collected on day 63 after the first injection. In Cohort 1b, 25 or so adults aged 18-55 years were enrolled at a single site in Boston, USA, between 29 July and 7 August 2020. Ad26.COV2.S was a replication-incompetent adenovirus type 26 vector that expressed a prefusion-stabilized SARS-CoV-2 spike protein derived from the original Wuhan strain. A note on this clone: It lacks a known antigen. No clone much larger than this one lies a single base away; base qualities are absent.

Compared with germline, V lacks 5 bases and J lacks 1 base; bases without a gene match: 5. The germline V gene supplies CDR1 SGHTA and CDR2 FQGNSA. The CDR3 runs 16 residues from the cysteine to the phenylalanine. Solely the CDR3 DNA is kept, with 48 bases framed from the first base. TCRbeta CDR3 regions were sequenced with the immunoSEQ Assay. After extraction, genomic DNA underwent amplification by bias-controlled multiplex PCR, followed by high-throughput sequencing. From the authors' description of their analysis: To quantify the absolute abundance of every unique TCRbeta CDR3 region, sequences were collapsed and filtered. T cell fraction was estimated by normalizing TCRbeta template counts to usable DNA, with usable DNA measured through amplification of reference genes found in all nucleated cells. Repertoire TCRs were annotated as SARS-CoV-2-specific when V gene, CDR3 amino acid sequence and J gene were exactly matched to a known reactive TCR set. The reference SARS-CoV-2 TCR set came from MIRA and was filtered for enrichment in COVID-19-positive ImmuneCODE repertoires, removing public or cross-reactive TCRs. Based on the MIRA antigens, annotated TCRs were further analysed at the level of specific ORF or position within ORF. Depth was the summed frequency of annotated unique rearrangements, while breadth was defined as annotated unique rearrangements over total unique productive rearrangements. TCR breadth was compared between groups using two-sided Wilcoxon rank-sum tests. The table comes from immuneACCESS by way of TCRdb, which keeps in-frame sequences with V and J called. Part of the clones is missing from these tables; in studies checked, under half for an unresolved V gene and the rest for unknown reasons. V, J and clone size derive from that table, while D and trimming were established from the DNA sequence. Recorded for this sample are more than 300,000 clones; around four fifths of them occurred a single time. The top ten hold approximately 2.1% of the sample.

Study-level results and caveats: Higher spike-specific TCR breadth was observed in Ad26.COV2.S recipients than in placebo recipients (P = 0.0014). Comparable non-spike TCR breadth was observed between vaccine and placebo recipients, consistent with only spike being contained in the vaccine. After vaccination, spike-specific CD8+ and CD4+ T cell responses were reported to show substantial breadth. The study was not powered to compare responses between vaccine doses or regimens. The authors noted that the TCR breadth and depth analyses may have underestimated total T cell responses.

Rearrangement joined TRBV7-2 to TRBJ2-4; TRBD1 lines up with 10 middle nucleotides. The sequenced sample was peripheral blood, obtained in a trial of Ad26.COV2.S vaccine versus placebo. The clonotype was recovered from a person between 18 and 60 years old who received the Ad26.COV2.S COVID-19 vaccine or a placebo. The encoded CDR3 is CASSARQGAAKNIQYF. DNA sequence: TGTGCCAGCAGCGCGCGACAGGGGGCTGCCAAAAACATTCAGTACTTC.